The 13 T cell receptor beta chains presented below share a single source sample, sequenced in a study of cytomegalovirus exposure and HLA in healthy donors. In the PCR, 60 Vbeta and 13 Jbeta primers were used. The method was immunoSEQ multiplex PCR; TCRdb's version includes in-frame clones alone and lacks a portion of them. Here the sample spans roughly 130,000 clones, around 79% being singletons. Sequenced: PBMCs. All receptors derive from a man between 18 and 35 years old in good health and CMV-seronegative.

DNA of the CDR3: TGTGCCAGCAGCCCCCGGGACAGGCCCTACGAGCAGTACTTC. Protein sequence: CASSPRDRPYEQYF. The chain combines TRBV5-4 with TRBJ2-7, with 8 nucleotides matching TRBD1. This CDR3 has 14 residues. Germline V gene data show CDR1 as SGHNT and CDR2 as YYREEE (reference sequence). V lost 4 bases to trimming and J lost 2 bases; unmatched junction nucleotides: 5.

The V call is TRBV5-1, the J call TRBJ2-3; TRBD1 aligns across 9 bases. This CDR3 comprises 14 residues. V lost 7 bases to trimming and J lost 0 bases; unmatched junction nucleotides: 3. Germline CDR1 is SGHRS and CDR2 is YFSETQ. This CDR3 is CASAGTGSTDTQYF. The CDR3 bases are TGCGCCAGCGCCGGGACAGGGAGCACAGATACGCAGTATTTT. The variable domain in full, with the rest retrieved from reference TRBV5-1 and TRBJ2-3, is KAGVTQTPRYLIKTRGQQVTLSCSPISGHRSVSWYQQTPGQGLQFLFEYFSETQRNKGNFPGRFSGRQFSNSRSEMNVSTLELGDSALYLCASAGTGSTDTQYFGPGTRLTVL.

This chain connects TRBV6-4 to TRBJ1-1; a possible D gene is TRBD1 (5 bases). The CDR3 has 13 amino acids. V shed 2 bases and J shed 1 base, with 5 bases lying between them. CDR1 MRHNA and CDR2 SNTAGT come from the germline V gene. The CDR3 nucleotides are TGTGCCAGCAGTGACGGGGCGAACACTGAAGCTTTCTTT. Its translation: CASSDGANTEAFF.

In DNA, the CDR3 is TGTGCCAGTAGTATTATCGGAGGTCTCACAGATACGCAGTATTTT. Translated, it gives CASSIIGGLTDTQYF. The V call is TRBV19, the J call TRBJ2-3, with D perhaps matching TRBD2 (5 bases). The CDR3 contains 15 residues. The V gene lost 3 bases and the J gene lost 2 bases, with 12 bases spanning the gap. Germline values: CDR1 LNHDA, CDR2 SQIVND (reference sequence).

Comment on this clone: The junction shows a germline mismatch at one end, possibly a read error. J is TRBJ1-4 and V is TRBV7-2; D not certain. Germline V gene sequence: CDR1 SGHTA, CDR2 FQGNSA. This CDR3 spans 12 amino acids. CDR3 nucleotides: TGTGCCAGCAGCTTCTCTAAGGAAAAACTGTTTTTT. Protein sequence: CASSFSKEKLFF.

To note about this clone: Relative to the germline gene, one junction end is altered; a read error may explain this. The genes are TRBV6-5 and TRBJ2-2, with D tentatively TRBD2 (7 bases). This CDR3 is built from 14 residues. CDR1 and CDR2 from the germline V gene are MNHEY and SVGAGI. The CDR3 sequence: CASQGGAGAGELLF. The CDR3 DNA reads as TGTGCCAGTCAAGGGGGGGCGGGGGCCGGGGAGCTGCTTTTT.

CDR3 DNA: TGTGCCAGTAGAACAACAGGGGTAAGCAATCAGCCCCAGCATTTT. Amino acids: CASRTTGVSNQPQHF. The rearrangement uses TRBV19 and TRBJ1-5; 7 nucleotides align to TRBD1. Per the germline V gene, CDR1 is LNHDA and CDR2 is SQIVND (reference sequence). This CDR3 has 15 residues. The V gene end was trimmed by 6 bases and the J gene end by 1 base; junction bases not matched to a gene: 6.

The chain recombines TRBV5-1 with TRBJ1-3, with D maybe TRBD1 (6 bases). CDR3 size: 14 residues. The ends were cut back, 2 bases at V and 4 bases at J, with 10 bases in the middle. Germline CDR1 reads SGHRS; CDR2 reads YFSETQ. CDR3 in amino acids: CASSLTGRGNTIYF. The CDR3 DNA sequence: TGCGCCAGCAGCTTAACAGGGCGGGGAAACACCATATATTTT.

This chain uses TRBV19 with TRBJ1-4, with 7 bases aligning to TRBD1. CDR1 is LNHDA and CDR2 is SQIVND in the germline V gene (reference sequence). The CDR3 is 14 amino acids. V was clipped by 7 bases and J by 6 bases; unmatched bases: 8. The CDR3 sequence is CASNQGGAYEKLFF. The CDR3, as DNA: TGTGCCAGTAACCAAGGGGGCGCCTATGAAAAACTGTTTTTT.

The gene calls are TRBV4-3 and TRBJ2-3; perhaps TRBD2 as D (6 bases). Germline V gene sequence: CDR1 LGHNA, CDR2 YSLEER. The CDR3 contains 19 residues. V lost 1 base and J 3 bases, leaving 23 bases between the germline ends. CDR3 loop: CASSQGPVVGTLRTDTQYF. CDR3 sequence (DNA): TGCGCCAGCAGCCAAGGTCCTGTTGTGGGGACTCTTCGTACAGATACGCAGTATTTT.

This chain uses TRBV6-6 with TRBJ2-2; TRBD1 aligns across 9 bases. V gave up 7 bases and J gave up 5 bases; unmatched junction bases: 11. Germline loops: CDR1 MNHNY, CDR2 SVGAGI (reference sequence). The CDR3 is made up of 16 amino acids. The CDR3 loop reads CASTLRTGAGTGELFF. CDR3 bases: TGTGCCAGCACTTTAAGGACAGGGGCGGGGACCGGGGAGCTGTTTTTT.

The table lists this clone with a count of one. This chain joins TRBV30 and TRBJ2-1, with D maybe TRBD2 (6 bases). Trimming stripped 1 base from V and 9 bases from J, with 19 bases between. CDR3 length equals 15 residues. The germline V gene has CDR1 GTSNPN and CDR2 SVGIG (reference sequence). The CDR3 bases are TGTGCCTGGAGTGGCGGGACTCCCGTTGGGGTTGAGCAGTTCTTC. This sequence encodes CAWSGGTPVGVEQFF. Variable domain in full (rest from reference TRBV30 and TRBJ2-1): SQTIHQWPATLVQPVGSPLSLECTVEGTSNPNLYWYRQAAGRGLQLLFYSVGIGQISSEVPQNLSASRPQDRQFILSSKKLLLSDSGFYLCAWSGGTPVGVEQFFGPGTRLTVL.

The rearrangement joins TRBV4-2 to TRBJ1-5, with 7 bases identical to TRBD1. Looked up from germline, CDR1 is LGHNA and CDR2 is YNFKEQ. Trimming took 5 bases from V and 2 from J; bases not matched to a gene: 6. The CDR3 is 15 residues long. The CDR3 region is CASSIGQGGNQPQHF. DNA for the CDR3: TGTGCCAGCAGCATCGGGCAGGGGGGCAATCAGCCCCAGCATTTT.